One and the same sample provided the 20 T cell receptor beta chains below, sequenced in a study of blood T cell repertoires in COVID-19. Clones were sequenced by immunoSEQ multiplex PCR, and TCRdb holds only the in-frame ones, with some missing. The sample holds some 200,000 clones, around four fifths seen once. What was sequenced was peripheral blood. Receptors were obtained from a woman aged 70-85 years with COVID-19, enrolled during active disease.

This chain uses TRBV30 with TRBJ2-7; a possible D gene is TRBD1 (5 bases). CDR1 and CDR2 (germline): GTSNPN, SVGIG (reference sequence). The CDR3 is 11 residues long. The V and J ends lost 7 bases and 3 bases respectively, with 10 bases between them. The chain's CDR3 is CALQVGYEQYF. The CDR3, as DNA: TGTGCCTTACAGGTTGGCTACGAGCAGTACTTC.

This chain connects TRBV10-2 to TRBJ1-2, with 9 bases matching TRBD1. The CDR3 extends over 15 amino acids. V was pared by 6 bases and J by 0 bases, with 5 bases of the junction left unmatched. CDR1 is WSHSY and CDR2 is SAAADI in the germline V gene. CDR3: CASRAGQGPNYGYTF. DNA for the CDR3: TGCGCCAGCAGGGCGGGACAGGGCCCTAACTATGGCTACACCTTC.

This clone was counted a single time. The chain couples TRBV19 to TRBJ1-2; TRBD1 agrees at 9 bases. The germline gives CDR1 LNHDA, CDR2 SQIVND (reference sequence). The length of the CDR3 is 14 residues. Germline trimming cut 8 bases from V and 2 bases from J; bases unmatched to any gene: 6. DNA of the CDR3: TGTGCCAGTCTACGACAGGGGGGAAACTATGGCTACACCTTC. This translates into CASLRQGGNYGYTF.

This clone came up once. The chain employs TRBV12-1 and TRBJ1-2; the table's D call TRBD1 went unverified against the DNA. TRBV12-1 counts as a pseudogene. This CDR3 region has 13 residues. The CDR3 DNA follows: TGTGCCAGCAGCTTTGTCCAGGTTAATGGCTACACCTTC. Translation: CASSFVQVNGYTF.

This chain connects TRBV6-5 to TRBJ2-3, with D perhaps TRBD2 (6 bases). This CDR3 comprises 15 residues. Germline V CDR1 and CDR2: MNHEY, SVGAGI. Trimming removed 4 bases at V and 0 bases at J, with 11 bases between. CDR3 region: CASSFPGASTDTQYF. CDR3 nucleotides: TGTGCCAGCAGTTTCCCGGGAGCGAGCACAGATACGCAGTATTTT.

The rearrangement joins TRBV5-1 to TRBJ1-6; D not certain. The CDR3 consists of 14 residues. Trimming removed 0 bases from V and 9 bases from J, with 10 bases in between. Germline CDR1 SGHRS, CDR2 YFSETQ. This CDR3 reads CASSLAGDRSPLHF. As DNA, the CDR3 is TGCGCCAGCAGCTTGGCAGGTGATCGTTCACCCCTCCACTTT.

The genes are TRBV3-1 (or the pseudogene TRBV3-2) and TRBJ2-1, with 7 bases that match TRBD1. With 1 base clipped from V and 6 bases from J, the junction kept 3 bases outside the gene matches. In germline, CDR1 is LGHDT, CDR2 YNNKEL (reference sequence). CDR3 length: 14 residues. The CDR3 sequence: CASSQAQGVNEQFF. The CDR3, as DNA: TGTGCCAGCAGCCAAGCCCAGGGGGTCAATGAGCAGTTCTTC.

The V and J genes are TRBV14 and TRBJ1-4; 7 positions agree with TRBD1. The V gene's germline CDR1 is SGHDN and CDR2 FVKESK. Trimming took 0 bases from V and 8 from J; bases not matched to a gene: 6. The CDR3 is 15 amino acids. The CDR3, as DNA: TGTGCCAGCAGCCAAGAGCTGGGCAGGGGGGAAAAACTGTTTTTT. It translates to CASSQELGRGEKLFF. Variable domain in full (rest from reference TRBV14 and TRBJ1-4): EAGVTQFPSHSVIEKGQTVTLRCDPISGHDNLYWYRRVMGKEIKFLLHFVKESKQDESGMPNNRFLAERTGGTYSTLKVQPAELEDSGVYFCASSQELGRGEKLFFGSGTQLSVL.

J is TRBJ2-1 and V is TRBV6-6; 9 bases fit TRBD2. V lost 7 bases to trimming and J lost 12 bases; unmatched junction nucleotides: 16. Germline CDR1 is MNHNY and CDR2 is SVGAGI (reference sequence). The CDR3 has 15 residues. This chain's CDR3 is CASTLLLVAGDGQFF. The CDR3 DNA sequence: TGTGCCAGCACCTTGCTGCTGGTAGCGGGAGATGGGCAGTTCTTC.

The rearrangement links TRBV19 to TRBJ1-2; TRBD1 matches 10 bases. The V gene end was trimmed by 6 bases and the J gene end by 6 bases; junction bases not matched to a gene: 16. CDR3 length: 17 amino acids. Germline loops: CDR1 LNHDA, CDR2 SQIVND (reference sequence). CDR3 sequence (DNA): TGTGCCAGTAGCCGCCCCGGGACAGGGGTTAAGAAGGATGGCTACACCTTC. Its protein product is CASSRPGTGVKKDGYTF. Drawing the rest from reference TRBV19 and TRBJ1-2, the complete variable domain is DGGITQSPKYLFRKEGQNVTLSCEQNLNHDAMYWYRQDPGQGLRLIYYSQIVNDFQKGDIAEGYSVSREKKESFPLTVTSAQKNPTAFYLCASSRPGTGVKKDGYTFGSGTRLTVV.

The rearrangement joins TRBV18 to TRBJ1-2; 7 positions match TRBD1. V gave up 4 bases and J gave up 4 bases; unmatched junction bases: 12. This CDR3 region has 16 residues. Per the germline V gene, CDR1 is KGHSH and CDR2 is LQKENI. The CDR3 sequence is CASSLYPNRGVYGYTF. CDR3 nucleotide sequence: TGTGCCAGCTCACTGTATCCCAACAGGGGCGTCTATGGCTACACCTTC.

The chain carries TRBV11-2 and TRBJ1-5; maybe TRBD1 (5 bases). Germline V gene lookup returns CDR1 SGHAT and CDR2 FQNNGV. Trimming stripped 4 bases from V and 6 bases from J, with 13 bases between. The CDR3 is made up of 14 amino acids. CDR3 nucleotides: TGTGCCAGCAGCTCCCAGACGGGGGGTCAGCCCCAGCATTTT. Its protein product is CASSSQTGGQPQHF.

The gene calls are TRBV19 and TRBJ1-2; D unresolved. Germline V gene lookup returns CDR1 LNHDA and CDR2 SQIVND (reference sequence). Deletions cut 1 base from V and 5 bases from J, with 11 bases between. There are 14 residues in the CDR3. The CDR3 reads CASSIARRRYGYTF. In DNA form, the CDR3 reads TGTGCCAGTAGTATAGCTAGGAGGAGGTATGGCTACACCTTC.

CDR3 sequence (DNA): TGCGCCAGCAGCCAAGAGGTAGCAGATACGCAGTATTTT. Encoded protein: CASSQEVADTQYF. This rearrangement joins TRBV4-1 to TRBJ2-3; D gene ambiguous. The CDR3 runs to 13 residues. Trimming removed 0 bases from V and 4 bases from J, with 5 bases in between. Germline CDR1 MGHRA, CDR2 YSYEKL.

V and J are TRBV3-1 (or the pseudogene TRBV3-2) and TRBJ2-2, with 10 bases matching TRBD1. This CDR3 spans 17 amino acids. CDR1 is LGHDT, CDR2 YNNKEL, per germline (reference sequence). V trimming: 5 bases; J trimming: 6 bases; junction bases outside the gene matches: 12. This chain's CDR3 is CASSDSFTGTGAGELFF. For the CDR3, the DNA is TGTGCCAGCAGCGACAGCTTCACCGGGACAGGGGCCGGGGAGCTGTTTTTT.

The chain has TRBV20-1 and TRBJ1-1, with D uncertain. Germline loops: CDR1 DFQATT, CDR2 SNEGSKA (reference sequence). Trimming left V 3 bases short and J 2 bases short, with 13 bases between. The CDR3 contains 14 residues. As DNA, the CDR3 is TGCAGTGCTAGTTCCTCACAGCCCAACACTGAAGCTTTCTTT. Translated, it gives CSASSSQPNTEAFF.

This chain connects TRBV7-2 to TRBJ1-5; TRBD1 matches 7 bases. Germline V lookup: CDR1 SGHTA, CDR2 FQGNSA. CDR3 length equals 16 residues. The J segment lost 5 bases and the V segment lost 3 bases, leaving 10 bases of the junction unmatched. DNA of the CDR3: TGTGCCAGCAGCTTCGCCGGTGACAGGGTCCATCAGCCCCAGCATTTT. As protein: CASSFAGDRVHQPQHF.

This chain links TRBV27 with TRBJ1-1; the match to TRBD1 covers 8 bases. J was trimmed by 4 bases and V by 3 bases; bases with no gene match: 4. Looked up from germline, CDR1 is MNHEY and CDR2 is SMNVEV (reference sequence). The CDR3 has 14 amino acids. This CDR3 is CASSLWTGSTEAFF. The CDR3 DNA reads TGTGCCAGCAGTTTGTGGACAGGGAGCACTGAAGCTTTCTTT.

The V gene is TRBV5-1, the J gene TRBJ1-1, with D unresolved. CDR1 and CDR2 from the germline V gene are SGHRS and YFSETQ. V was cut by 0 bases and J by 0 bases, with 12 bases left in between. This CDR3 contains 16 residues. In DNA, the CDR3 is TGCGCCAGCAGCTTGGGACGTATCGGGATGAACACTGAAGCTTTCTTT. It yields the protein CASSLGRIGMNTEAFF.

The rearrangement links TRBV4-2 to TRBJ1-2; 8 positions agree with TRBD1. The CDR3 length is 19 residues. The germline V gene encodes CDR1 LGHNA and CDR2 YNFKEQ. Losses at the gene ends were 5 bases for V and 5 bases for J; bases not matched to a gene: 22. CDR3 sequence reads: CASSKRIGTGGPIGYGYTF. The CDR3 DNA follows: TGTGCCAGCAGCAAAAGGATCGGTACAGGGGGTCCGATTGGGTATGGCTACACCTTC.